This T cell receptor beta chain is drawn from a study of blood T cell repertoires in COVID-19. Overall study context: There were acute and convalescent COVID-19 samples, and they came from the United States, Italy and Spain. T cells, B-cell-depleted T cells, or PBMCs supplied cDNA or gDNA.

Germline V gene lookup returns CDR1 MNHEY and CDR2 SVGEGT. CDR3 size: 12 residues. Trimming took 5 bases from V and 7 from J, leaving 11 bases between them. In the original analysis: Quantification of nucleated cells was approximated via reference gene primer amplification. TCRdb's table, derived via immunoSEQ multiplex PCR, lists solely in-frame clones and lacks some. D and trimming were read from the DNA, whereas the V and J calls and clone size are those reported in that table. The sample holds a few hundred thousand clones; 80% to 90% are singletons and the top ten take 0.95% to 1.5%. The clonotype originates from a woman between 45 and 60 years old with acute or convalescent COVID-19. This chain connects TRBV6-2 or TRBV6-3 to TRBJ1-1, with unresolved D. Source material: peripheral blood. In nucleotides, the CDR3 is TGTGCCAGCAGTCACGGGATGAATGAAGCTTTCTTT. The encoded protein is CASSHGMNEAFF.